This T cell receptor (beta chain) stems from a study of a mutant IDH1 vaccine in newly diagnosed glioma. Study context: A roughly 62% male, roughly 40% female split and a mean age of about 44 years characterized treated patients. Findings of the study overall: Vaccine-induced responses were seen in approximately 93% of patients, spanning several MHC alleles.

In regard to this clone: No antigen is known for it.

Sequencing was performed with immunoSEQ multiplex PCR; in TCRdb, only in-frame clones are kept and a portion is missing. Of 120,000 or so clones in the sample, just under 80% were seen once. V was pared by 3 bases and J by 8 bases, with 10 bases between. The V gene's germline CDR1 is SGHTA and CDR2 FQGNSA. The CDR3 has 12 residues. The time point is: week 11, during vaccination. Every single dose of the vaccine, 300 ug of mutant IDH1 20-mer peptide, came with topical imiquimod. The sample consisted of PBMCs, taken from a glioma patient whose treatment included an IDH1 peptide vaccine. The rearrangement links TRBV7-2 to TRBJ1-2, with a weak D call TRBD1 (5 bases). The sequence came from a man aged 35 to 55 with glioma. For the CDR3, the DNA is TGTGCCAGCAGCTTTCAGACAGCAGGCTACACCTTC. Its protein product is CASSFQTAGYTF.